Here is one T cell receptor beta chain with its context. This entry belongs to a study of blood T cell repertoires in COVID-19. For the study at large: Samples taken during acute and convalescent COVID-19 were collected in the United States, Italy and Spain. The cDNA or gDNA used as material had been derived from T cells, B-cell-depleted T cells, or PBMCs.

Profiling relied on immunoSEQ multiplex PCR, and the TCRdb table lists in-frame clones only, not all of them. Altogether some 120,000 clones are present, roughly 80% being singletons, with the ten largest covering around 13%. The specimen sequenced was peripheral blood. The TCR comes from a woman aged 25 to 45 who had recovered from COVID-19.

CDR3 protein: CASSAPSRRDEKLFF. The CDR3 DNA is TGTGCCAGCAGTGCTCCCTCGCGGAGAGATGAAAAACTGTTTTTT. This chain links TRBV6-4 with TRBJ1-4, with D unclear. V was cut by 4 bases and J by 6 bases, with 15 bases left in between. The germline V gene has CDR1 MRHNA and CDR2 SNTAGT. CDR3 length: 15 amino acids.